This TCR beta chain was profiled in a study of identical twins. Using its own MiXCR run on the 5' RACE reads, TCRdb lists one record per CDR3 protein. The sample has 400,000 or so distinct CDR3 sequences, 7% to 9.5% seen once; the top ten hold more than 8%. This clonotype turned up a few times. Germline V lookup: CDR1 SNHLY, CDR2 FYNNEI. The CDR3 totals 19 residues. V gave up 0 bases and J gave up 6 bases; unmatched junction bases: 13. The TCR was taken from a woman between 50 and 59 years old in good health. This sequence joins TRBV2 and TRBJ2-3, with 12 bases identical to TRBD2. Source material: naive T cells sorted from blood. The CDR3 loop is CASSEARRPSGREVDTQYF. The DNA for the CDR3 is TGTGCCAGCAGTGAAGCGCGGCGGCCTAGCGGGAGGGAGGTGGATACGCAGTATTTT.